This TCR beta chain was sequenced in a study of control samples from healthy donors and cancer patients. Trimming removed 0 bases from V and 1 base from J, with 4 bases in between. The CDR3 totals 14 residues. Germline lookup yields CDR1 KGHSH and CDR2 LQKENI. Some clones are missing from TCRdb's copy, which holds only in-frame ones; the method was immunoSEQ multiplex PCR. The data show around 130,000 clones, with about 87% seen just once and 9.5% to 13% held by the top ten. The material sequenced was blood. This receptor was taken from a young man in good health. J is TRBJ2-4 and V is TRBV18; D remains ambiguous. CDR3 sequence (DNA): TGTGCCAGCTCACCACCAGGGGCCAAAAACATTCAGTACTTC. This translates into CASSPPGAKNIQYF.